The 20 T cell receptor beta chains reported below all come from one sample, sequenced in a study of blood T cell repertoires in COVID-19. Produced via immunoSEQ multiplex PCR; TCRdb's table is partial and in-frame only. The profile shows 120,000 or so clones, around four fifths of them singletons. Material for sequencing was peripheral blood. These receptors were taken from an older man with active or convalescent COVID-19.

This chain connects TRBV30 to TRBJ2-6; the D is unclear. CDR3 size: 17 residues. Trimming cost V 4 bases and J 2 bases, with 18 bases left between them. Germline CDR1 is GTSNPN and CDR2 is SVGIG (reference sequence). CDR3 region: CAWIRGPDLPGANVLTF. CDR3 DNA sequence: TGTGCCTGGATCCGTGGGCCAGATCTCCCTGGGGCCAACGTCCTGACTTTC. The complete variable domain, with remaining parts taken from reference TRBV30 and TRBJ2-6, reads SQTIHQWPATLVQPVGSPLSLECTVEGTSNPNLYWYRQAAGRGLQLLFYSVGIGQISSEVPQNLSASRPQDRQFILSSKKLLLSDSGFYLCAWIRGPDLPGANVLTFGAGSRLTVL.

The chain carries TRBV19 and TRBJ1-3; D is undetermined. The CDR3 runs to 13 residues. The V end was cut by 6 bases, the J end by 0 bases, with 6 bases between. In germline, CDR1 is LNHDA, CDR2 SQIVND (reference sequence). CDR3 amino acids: CASRQVSGNTIYF. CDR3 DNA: TGTGCCAGTAGACAAGTCTCTGGAAACACCATATATTTT.

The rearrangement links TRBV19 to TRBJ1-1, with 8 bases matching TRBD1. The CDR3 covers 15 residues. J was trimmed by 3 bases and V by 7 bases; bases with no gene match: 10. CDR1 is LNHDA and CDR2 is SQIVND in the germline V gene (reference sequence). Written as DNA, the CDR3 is TGTGCCAGTACCCGGACCAGGGGGCCGGACACTGAAGCTTTCTTT. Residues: CASTRTRGPDTEAFF.

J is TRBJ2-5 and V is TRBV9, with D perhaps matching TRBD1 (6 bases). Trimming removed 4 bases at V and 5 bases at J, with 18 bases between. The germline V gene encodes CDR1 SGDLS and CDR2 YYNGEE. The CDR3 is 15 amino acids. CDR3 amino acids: CASSPGVGARETQYF. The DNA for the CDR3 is TGTGCCAGCAGCCCAGGGGTGGGAGCAAGGGAGACCCAGTACTTC.

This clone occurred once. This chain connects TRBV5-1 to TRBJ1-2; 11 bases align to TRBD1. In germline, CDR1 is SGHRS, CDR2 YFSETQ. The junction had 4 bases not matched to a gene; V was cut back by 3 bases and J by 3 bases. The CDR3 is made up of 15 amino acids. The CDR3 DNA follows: TGCGCCAGCAGCTCCGGGACAGGGGGGTACTATGGCTACACCTTC. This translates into CASSSGTGGYYGYTF.

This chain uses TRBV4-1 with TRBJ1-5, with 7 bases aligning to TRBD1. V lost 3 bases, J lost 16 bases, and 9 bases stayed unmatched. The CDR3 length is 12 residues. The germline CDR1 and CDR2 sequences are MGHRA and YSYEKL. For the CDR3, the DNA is TGCGCCAGCAGCCACACAACAGGGGTGGTACATTTT. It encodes CASSHTTGVVHF.

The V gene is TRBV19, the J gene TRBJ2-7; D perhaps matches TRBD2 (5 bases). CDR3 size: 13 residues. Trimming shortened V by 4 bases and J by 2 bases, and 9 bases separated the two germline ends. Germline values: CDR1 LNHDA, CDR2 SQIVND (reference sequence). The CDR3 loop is CASSKPGTYEQYF. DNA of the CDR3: TGTGCCAGTAGTAAACCGGGGACCTACGAGCAGTACTTC.

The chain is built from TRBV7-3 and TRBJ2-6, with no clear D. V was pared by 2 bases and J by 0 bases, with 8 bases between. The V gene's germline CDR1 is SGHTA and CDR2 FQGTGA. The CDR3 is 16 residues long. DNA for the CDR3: TGTGCCAGCAGCTTAGGCCATAACTCTGGGGCCAACGTCCTGACTTTC. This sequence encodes CASSLGHNSGANVLTF.

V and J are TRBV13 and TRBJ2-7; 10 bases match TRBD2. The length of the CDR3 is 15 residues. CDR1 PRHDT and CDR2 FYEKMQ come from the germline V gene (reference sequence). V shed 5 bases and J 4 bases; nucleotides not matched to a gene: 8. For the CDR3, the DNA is TGTGCCAGCAGCGCCGGACTAGCGGAATTATACGAGCAGTACTTC. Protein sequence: CASSAGLAELYEQYF.

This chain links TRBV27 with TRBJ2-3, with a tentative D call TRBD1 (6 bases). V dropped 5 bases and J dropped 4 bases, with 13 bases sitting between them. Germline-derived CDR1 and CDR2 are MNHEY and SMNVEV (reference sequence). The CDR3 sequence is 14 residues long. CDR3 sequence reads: CASSHHRDADTQYF. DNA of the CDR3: TGTGCCAGCAGTCACCACAGGGATGCAGATACGCAGTATTTT.

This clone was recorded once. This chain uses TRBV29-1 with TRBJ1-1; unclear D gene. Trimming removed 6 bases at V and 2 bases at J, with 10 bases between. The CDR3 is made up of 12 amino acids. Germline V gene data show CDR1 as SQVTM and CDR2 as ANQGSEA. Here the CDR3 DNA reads TGCAGCGTAGCATCAGGAAACACTGAAGCTTTCTTT. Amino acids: CSVASGNTEAFF. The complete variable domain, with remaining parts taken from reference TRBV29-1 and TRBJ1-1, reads SAVISQKPSRDICQRGTSLTIQCQVDSQVTMMFWYRQQPGQSLTLIATANQGSEATYESGFVIDKFPISRPNLTFSTLTVSNMSPEDSSIYLCSVASGNTEAFFGQGTRLTVV.

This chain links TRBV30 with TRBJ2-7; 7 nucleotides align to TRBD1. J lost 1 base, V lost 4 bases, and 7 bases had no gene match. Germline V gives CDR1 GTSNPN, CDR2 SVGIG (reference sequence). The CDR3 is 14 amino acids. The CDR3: CAWTVQGVSYEQYF. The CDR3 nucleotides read TGTGCCTGGACCGTGCAGGGGGTGTCCTACGAGCAGTACTTC.

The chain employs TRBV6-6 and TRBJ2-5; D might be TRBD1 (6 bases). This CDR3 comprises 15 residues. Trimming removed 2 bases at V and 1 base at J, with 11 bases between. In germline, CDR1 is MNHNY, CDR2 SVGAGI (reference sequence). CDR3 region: CASSYPTRGQETQYF. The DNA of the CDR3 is TGTGCCAGCAGTTACCCCACCAGGGGCCAAGAGACCCAGTACTTC.

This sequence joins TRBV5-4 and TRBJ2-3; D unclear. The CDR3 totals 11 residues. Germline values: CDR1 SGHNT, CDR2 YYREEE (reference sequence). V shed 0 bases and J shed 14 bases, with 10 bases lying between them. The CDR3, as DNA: TGTGCCAGCAGCTTGGACGGTTCAGGGTATTTT. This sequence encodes CASSLDGSGYF.

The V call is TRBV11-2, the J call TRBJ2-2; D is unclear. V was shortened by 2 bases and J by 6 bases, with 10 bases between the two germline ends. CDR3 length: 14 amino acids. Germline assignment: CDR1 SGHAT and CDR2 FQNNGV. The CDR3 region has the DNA TGTGCCAGCAGCTTATCCCCGTTTTCCGGGGAGCTGTTTTTT. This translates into CASSLSPFSGELFF.

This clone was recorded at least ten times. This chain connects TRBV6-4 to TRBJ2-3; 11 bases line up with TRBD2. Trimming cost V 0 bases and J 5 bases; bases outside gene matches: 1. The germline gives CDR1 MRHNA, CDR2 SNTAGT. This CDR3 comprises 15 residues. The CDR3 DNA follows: TGTGCCAGCAGTGACTCAACTAGCGGGGGAGATACGCAGTATTTT. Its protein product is CASSDSTSGGDTQYF.

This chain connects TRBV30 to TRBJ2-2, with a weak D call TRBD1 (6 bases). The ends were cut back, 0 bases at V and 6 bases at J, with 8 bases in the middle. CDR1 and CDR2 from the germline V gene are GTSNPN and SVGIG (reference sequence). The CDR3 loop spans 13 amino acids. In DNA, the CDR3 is TGTGCCTGGAGTGTAACAGGGCCCGGGGAGCTGTTTTTT. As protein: CAWSVTGPGELFF.

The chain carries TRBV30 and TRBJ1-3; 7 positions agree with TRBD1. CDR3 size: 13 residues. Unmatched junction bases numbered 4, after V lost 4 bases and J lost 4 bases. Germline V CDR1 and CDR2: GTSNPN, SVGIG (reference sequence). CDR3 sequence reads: CAWNRGPGNTIYF. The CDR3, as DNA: TGTGCCTGGAACAGGGGCCCGGGAAACACCATATATTTT.

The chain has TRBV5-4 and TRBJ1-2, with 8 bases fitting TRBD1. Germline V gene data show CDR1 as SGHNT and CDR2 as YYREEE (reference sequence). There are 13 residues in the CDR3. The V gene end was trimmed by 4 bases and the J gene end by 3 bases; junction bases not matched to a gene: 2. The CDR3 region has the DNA TGTGCCAGCAGCGAGACAGGGGACTATGGCTACACCTTC. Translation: CASSETGDYGYTF.

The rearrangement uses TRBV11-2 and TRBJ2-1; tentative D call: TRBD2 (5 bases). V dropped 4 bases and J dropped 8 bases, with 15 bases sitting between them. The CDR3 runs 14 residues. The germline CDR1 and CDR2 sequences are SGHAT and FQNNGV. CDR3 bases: TGTGCCAGCAGCTCCATTGAGGGATTGTATGAGCAGTTCTTC. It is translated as CASSSIEGLYEQFF.